This T cell receptor beta chain originates from a study of T cell responses to AZD1222 COVID-19 vaccine. The trim removed 8 bases at V and 4 bases at J, leaving 9 bases unmatched. The germline V gene has CDR1 MNHEY and CDR2 SMNVEV (reference sequence). The CDR3 totals 14 residues. Study-level results: The study found Spike-specific TCR breadth and depth rose after two AZD1222 doses. Regions 160-218 and 743-854 dominated among vaccine-associated CD4 TCRs spanning spike. Donors, mostly white British, included more females; clonal diversity was possibly underestimated. Close to half of spike-specific TCRs reportedly recognize unmutated variant regions.

About this clone itself: Its antigen is as yet unknown.

TCRdb's copy holds only in-frame clones and misses some; the assay was immunoSEQ multiplex PCR. The sample yields roughly 120,000 clones, about 90% seen once. The chain is built from TRBV27 and TRBJ2-7; 9 bases agree with TRBD2. The clonotype originates from an adult in good health. This material consisted of peripheral blood, taken on day 0 of MenACWY control vaccination. The CDR3 nucleotides are TGTGCCAGCTCGACCGCGACTAGCGGTTACGAGCAGTACTTC. It yields the protein CASSTATSGYEQYF.